Sequencing of this TCR beta chain was carried out in a study of OX40 agonist ivuxolimab in advanced cancers. The study's findings and limits: At 0.1 to 3.0 mg/kg and by week 6, CD4+ and CD8+ T cells in the blood had expanded clonally.

About this clone itself: Its cognate antigen is unknown.

This table comes from immunoSEQ multiplex PCR, and its TCRdb copy is limited to in-frame clones, with some not included. The sample consists of 99,000 or so clones, about 80% of them appearing once. Patients were ineligible given autoimmune disease history or systemic immunosuppression. This sample comprised CD4+ or CD8+ T cells sorted from blood, obtained in a trial of the OX40 agonist ivuxolimab. This receptor was taken from an adult with an advanced solid tumor such as melanoma, head and neck, liver or kidney cancer.

In DNA form, the CDR3 reads TGTGCCAGCAAACCCATTTTTCGGGAGAACACTGAAGCTTTCTTT. It codes for CASKPIFRENTEAFF. The chain combines TRBV5-4 with TRBJ1-1; no firm D call. Germline loops: CDR1 SGHNT, CDR2 YYREEE (reference sequence). Trimming took off 6 bases at V and 1 base at J, with 16 bases between the two ends. This CDR3 region has 15 residues.